This T cell receptor beta chain was obtained from a study of blood T cells in healthy people across ages. For the study at large: Capturing about one barcoded beta molecule per two T cells was achieved by template switching.

Each donor was a healthy Caucasian individual from Russia, aged roughly 6 to 95. Overall study findings and caveats: The unsorted PBMCs prevented any conclusive comparison of naive versus antigen-experienced cells.

The V gene's germline CDR1 is MGHDK and CDR2 SYGVNS. The CDR3 runs to 12 residues. A J-beta primer mix and a sample-barcoded 5' primer were used in a second PCR of roughly 6 to 11 cycles. TCRdb re-called the 5' RACE reads through MiXCR, storing one row per CDR3 protein. The data show roughly 500,000 distinct CDR3 sequences, approximately 30% seen once. This clonotype has only a few counts. Its specificity is unknown. A junction end diverges from the germline sequence, so it may reflect a read error. The chain carries TRBV25-1 and TRBJ1-4; the D gene is possibly TRBD1 (6 bases). This clonotype was obtained from a woman between 65 and 79 years old in good health. The sample comprised blood. CDR3 coding DNA: TGTGCCAGCAGTTCCACCGGGACAAAAATGTTTTTT. This translates into CASSSTGTKMFF.